The next 16 T cell receptor beta chains were all read from a single sample in a study of blood T cell repertoires in COVID-19. Clones were sequenced by immunoSEQ multiplex PCR, and TCRdb holds only the in-frame ones, with some missing. Found here are some 280,000 clones, 75% to 90% of them singletons; the top ten hold approximately 3%. Sequenced input: peripheral blood. These receptors were taken from a woman aged 25 to 45 with active or convalescent COVID-19.

The genes are TRBV4-2 and TRBJ2-7, with D hard to call. This CDR3 region has 15 residues. The germline V gene encodes CDR1 LGHNA and CDR2 YNFKEQ. V was shortened by 1 base and J by 0 bases, with 10 bases between the two germline ends. The CDR3 DNA follows: TGTGCCAGCAGCCAAGCTAGTGGCTACTCCTACGAGCAGTACTTC. It is translated as CASSQASGYSYEQYF.

This clone was picked up one time. The chain has TRBV2 and TRBJ1-3, with D tentatively TRBD1 (6 bases). Germline V CDR1 and CDR2: SNHLY, FYNNEI. The CDR3 loop spans 15 amino acids. Trimming took 4 bases from V and 3 from J, leaving 13 bases between them. The CDR3 region is CASSAEQGSGNTIYF. Written as DNA, the CDR3 is TGTGCCAGCAGTGCTGAACAGGGAAGTGGAAACACCATATATTTT.

The chain has TRBV7-2 and TRBJ1-6; perhaps TRBD1 as D (6 bases). Deletions cut 4 bases from V and 7 bases from J, with 17 bases between. The CDR3 is made up of 16 amino acids. Germline CDR1 and CDR2: SGHTA and FQGNSA. The CDR3 is CASSSRGGALNSPLHF. The CDR3 DNA reads as TGTGCCAGCAGCTCTAGGGGGGGGGCCCTGAATTCACCCCTCCACTTT.

The chain is built from TRBV7-2 and TRBJ1-2; 8 bases map to TRBD1. The J segment lost 0 bases and the V segment lost 5 bases, leaving 8 bases of the junction unmatched. In germline, CDR1 is SGHTA, CDR2 FQGNSA. CDR3 length: 16 residues. The CDR3 reads CASSQGTGRTNYGYTF. The CDR3, as DNA: TGTGCCAGCAGCCAAGGGACAGGACGAACTAACTATGGCTACACCTTC. The full variable domain, in which reference TRBV7-2 and TRBJ1-2 provide the parts outside the CDR3, is GAGVSQSPSNKVTEKGKDVELRCDPISGHTALYWYRQSLGQGLEFLIYFQGNSAPDKSGLPSDRFSAERTGGSVSTLTIQRTQQEDSAVYLCASSQGTGRTNYGYTFGSGTRLTVV.

In this sample, this clone turned up once. The rearrangement joins TRBV7-2 to TRBJ1-2; D call uncertain. The CDR3 totals 15 residues. V lost 5 bases and J 4 bases, leaving 17 bases between the germline ends. Germline V lookup: CDR1 SGHTA, CDR2 FQGNSA. CDR3 sequence: CASSPRSGGAYGYTF. CDR3 bases: TGTGCCAGCAGCCCTAGATCTGGAGGCGCCTATGGCTACACCTTC.

The genes are TRBV21-1 and TRBJ1-4; TRBD1, the D gene given by the table, was not confirmed from the DNA. TRBV21-1 is labeled a pseudogene. This CDR3 spans 18 amino acids. The CDR3 DNA is TGTGCCAGCAGTTGGGGCCCCGGCAAGAAGGCCGATAATGAAAAACTGTTTTTT. It codes for CASSWGPGKKADNEKLFF.

The rearrangement joins TRBV6-5 to TRBJ1-2, with 7 bases fitting TRBD1. Germline CDR1 is MNHEY and CDR2 is SVGAGI. The CDR3 sequence is 14 residues long. The V and J ends lost 2 bases and 2 bases, in that order; junction bases with no gene match: 2. The CDR3 protein is CASSYKGANYGYTF. The DNA for the CDR3 is TGTGCCAGCAGTTACAAGGGGGCCAACTATGGCTACACCTTC.

This clone turned up a few times. The chain has TRBV19 and TRBJ1-2, with TRBD1 matching 8 bases. The CDR3 spans 15 residues. Unmatched junction bases numbered 8, after V lost 5 bases and J lost 3 bases. The germline CDR1 and CDR2 sequences are LNHDA and SQIVND (reference sequence). CDR3 nucleotide sequence: TGTGCCAGTAGTTCGACAGGGGTTGCATACTATGGCTACACCTTC. It yields the protein CASSSTGVAYYGYTF.

This sequence joins TRBV6-2 or TRBV6-3 and TRBJ2-4; D is possibly TRBD1 (5 bases). CDR1 and CDR2 (germline): MNHEY, SVGEGT. The CDR3 spans 13 residues. The V end was cut by 0 bases, the J end by 10 bases, with 10 bases between. The CDR3: CASSYSGATIQYF. The CDR3 DNA reads TGTGCCAGCAGTTACTCAGGGGCTACTATTCAGTACTTC.

This sequence joins TRBV9 and TRBJ2-1; TRBD1 is a possible D gene (6 bases). The germline V gene has CDR1 SGDLS and CDR2 YYNGEE. The CDR3 has 15 residues. Deletions cut 1 base from V and 6 bases from J, with 14 bases between. The CDR3 DNA reads TGTGCCAGCAGCGTAACTACAGGGAGTGGCAATGAGCAGTTCTTC. Protein product: CASSVTTGSGNEQFF.

The CDR3 sequence: CASSVYGHTSEAFF. CDR3 nucleotides: TGTGCCAGCAGCGTATACGGCCACACTAGTGAAGCTTTCTTT. The chain is built from TRBV9 and TRBJ1-1; D is ambiguous. This CDR3 has 14 amino acids. Germline CDR1 is SGDLS and CDR2 is YYNGEE. V was trimmed by 1 base and J by 7 bases, leaving 14 bases between them.

The chain is built from TRBV9 and TRBJ2-2; D unresolved. Germline loops: CDR1 SGDLS, CDR2 YYNGEE. V was shortened by 1 base and J by 5 bases, with 6 bases between the two germline ends. The CDR3 is 13 residues long. The DNA of the CDR3 is TGTGCCAGCAGCGTACGGGTAACCGGGGAGCTGTTTTTT. Translating it yields CASSVRVTGELFF. Full variable domain (outside the CDR3, taken from reference TRBV9 and TRBJ2-2): DSGVTQTPKHLITATGQRVTLRCSPRSGDLSVYWYQQSLDQGLQFLIQYYNGEERAKGNILERFSAQQFPDLHSELNLSSLELGDSALYFCASSVRVTGELFFGEGSRLTVL.

This chain links TRBV3-1 (or the pseudogene TRBV3-2) with TRBJ1-1; no definite D call. The CDR3 runs 15 residues. Germline V gives CDR1 LGHDT, CDR2 YNNKEL (reference sequence). V shed 2 bases and J shed 2 bases, with 12 bases lying between them. CDR3 nucleotide sequence: TGTGCCAGCAGCCAAACTATTCGGGGAAACACTGAAGCTTTCTTT. Translation: CASSQTIRGNTEAFF.

This chain connects TRBV6-5 to TRBJ1-4; no reliable D call. Looked up from germline, CDR1 is MNHEY and CDR2 is SVGAGI. V was cut by 0 bases and J by 1 base, with 9 bases left in between. This CDR3 is 16 amino acids long. The CDR3 loop is CASSYSGVVTNEKLFF. DNA for the CDR3: TGTGCCAGCAGTTACTCCGGGGTTGTAACTAATGAAAAACTGTTTTTT.

This chain joins TRBV27 and TRBJ2-5; D call uncertain. The length of the CDR3 is 13 residues. Trimming stripped 9 bases from V and 4 bases from J, with 15 bases between. Germline V gene data show CDR1 as MNHEY and CDR2 as SMNVEV (reference sequence). The CDR3 nucleotides are TGTGCCAGTTTTCAGACAAGGCGAGAGACCCAGTACTTC. Translating gives CASFQTRRETQYF.

V and J are TRBV30 and TRBJ1-1; D is unclear. Deletions cut 2 bases from V and 6 bases from J, with 7 bases between. The germline V gene has CDR1 GTSNPN and CDR2 SVGIG (reference sequence). This CDR3 is built from 11 residues. CDR3 in amino acids: CAWSPFSEAFF. The CDR3 DNA is TGTGCCTGGAGTCCTTTCTCTGAAGCTTTCTTT.